This T cell receptor beta chain was sequenced during a study of T cell changes during pregnancy in multiple sclerosis. The CDR3 totals 15 residues. Germline V CDR1 and CDR2: LNHDA, SQIVND (reference sequence). V lost 1 base and J lost 8; bases outside the gene matches: 6. Only in-frame clones appear in the TCRdb table, and some are missing; sequencing was by immunoSEQ multiplex PCR. The data hold under 75,000 clones, with roughly 90% observed a single time. This chain connects TRBV19 to TRBJ1-4, with 8 nucleotides matching TRBD1. The TCR comes from a female donor in good health, enrolled as a control in a pregnancy study. Material: peripheral blood, obtained in the third trimester of pregnancy. In DNA form, the CDR3 reads TGTGCCAGTAGTATAGGACAGGGGACTCGAGAAAAACTGTTTTTT. Translation: CASSIGQGTREKLFF.